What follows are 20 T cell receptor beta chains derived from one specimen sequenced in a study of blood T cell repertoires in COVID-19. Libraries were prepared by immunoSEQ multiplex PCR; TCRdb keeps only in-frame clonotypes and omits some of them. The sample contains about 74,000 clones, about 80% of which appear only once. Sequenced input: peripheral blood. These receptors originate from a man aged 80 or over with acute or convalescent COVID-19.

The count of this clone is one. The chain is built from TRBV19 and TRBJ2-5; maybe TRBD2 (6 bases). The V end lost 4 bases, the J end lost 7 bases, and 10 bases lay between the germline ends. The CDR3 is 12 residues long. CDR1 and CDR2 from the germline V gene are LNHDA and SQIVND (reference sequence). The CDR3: CASSRSEGTQYF. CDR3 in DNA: TGTGCCAGTAGTAGGTCGGAGGGGACCCAGTACTTC. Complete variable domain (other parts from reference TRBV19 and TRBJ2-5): DGGITQSPKYLFRKEGQNVTLSCEQNLNHDAMYWYRQDPGQGLRLIYYSQIVNDFQKGDIAEGYSVSREKKESFPLTVTSAQKNPTAFYLCASSRSEGTQYFGPGTRLLVL.

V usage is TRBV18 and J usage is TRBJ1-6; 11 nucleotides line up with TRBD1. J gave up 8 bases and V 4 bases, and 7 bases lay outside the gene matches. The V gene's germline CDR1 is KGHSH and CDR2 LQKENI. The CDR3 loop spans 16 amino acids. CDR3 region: CASSQRTGGNDSPLHF. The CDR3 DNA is TGTGCCAGCTCACAGCGGACAGGGGGCAATGATTCACCCCTCCACTTT.

The CDR3 loop reads CASRPGTSGYEQYF. The CDR3 bases are TGTGCCAGCAGACCTGGGACTAGCGGCTACGAGCAGTACTTC. The chain combines TRBV7-2 with TRBJ2-7; 11 bases agree with TRBD2. V was clipped by 6 bases and J by 3 bases; unmatched bases: 4. Germline CDR1 reads SGHTA; CDR2 reads FQGNSA. The CDR3 covers 14 residues.

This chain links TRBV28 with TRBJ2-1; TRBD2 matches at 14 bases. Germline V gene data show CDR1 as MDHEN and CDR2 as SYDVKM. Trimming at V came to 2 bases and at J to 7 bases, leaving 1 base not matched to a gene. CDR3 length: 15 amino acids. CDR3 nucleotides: TGTGCCAGCAGTTTAAGGACTAGCGGGAGGAATGAGCAGTTCTTC. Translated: CASSLRTSGRNEQFF. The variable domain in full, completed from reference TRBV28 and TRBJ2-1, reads DVKVTQSSRYLVKRTGEKVFLECVQDMDHENMFWYRQDPGLGLRLIYFSYDVKMKEKGDIPEGYSVSREKKERFSLILESASTNQTSMYLCASSLRTSGRNEQFFGPGTRLTVL.

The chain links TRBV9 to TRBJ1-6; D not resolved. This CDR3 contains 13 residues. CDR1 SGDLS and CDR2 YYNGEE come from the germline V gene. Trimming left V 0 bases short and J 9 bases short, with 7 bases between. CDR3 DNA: TGTGCCAGCAGCGTAGAGAGTGGTTCACCCCTCCACTTT. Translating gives CASSVESGSPLHF.

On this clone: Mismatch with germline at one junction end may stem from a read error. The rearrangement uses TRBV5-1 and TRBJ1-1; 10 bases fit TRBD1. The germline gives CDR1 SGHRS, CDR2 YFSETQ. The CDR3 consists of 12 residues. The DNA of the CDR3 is TGCGCCAGCAGCTTGGCCGGGACAGGGGTGGTGTTT. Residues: CASSLAGTGVVF. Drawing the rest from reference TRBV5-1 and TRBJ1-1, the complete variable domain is KAGVTQTPRYLIKTRGQQVTLSCSPISGHRSVSWYQQTPGQGLQFLFEYFSETQRNKGNFPGRFSGRQFSNSRSEMNVSTLELGDSALYLCASSLAGTGVVFGQGTRLTVV.

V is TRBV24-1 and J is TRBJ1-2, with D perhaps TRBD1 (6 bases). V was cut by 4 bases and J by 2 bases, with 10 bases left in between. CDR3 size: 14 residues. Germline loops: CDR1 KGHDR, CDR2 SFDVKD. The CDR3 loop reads CATSDLTGNYGYTF. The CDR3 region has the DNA TGTGCCACCAGTGACCTCACAGGGAACTATGGCTACACCTTC.

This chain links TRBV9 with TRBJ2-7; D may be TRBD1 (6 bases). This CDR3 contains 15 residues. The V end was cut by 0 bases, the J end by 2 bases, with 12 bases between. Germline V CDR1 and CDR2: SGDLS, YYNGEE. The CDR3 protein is CASSVDGTNPYEQYF. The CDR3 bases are TGTGCCAGCAGCGTAGATGGGACAAATCCCTACGAGCAGTACTTC.

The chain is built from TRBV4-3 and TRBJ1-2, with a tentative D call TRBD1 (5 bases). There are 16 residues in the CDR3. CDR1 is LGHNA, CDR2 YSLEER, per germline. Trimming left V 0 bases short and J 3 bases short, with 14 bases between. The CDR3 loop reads CASSQDLGREDYGYTF. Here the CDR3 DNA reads TGCGCCAGCAGCCAAGATCTAGGCAGGGAGGACTATGGCTACACCTTC.

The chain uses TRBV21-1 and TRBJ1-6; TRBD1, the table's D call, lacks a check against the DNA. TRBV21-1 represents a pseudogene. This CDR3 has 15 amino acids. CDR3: CASSKVPVHNSPLHF. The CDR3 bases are TGTGCCAGCAGCAAAGTTCCAGTACATAATTCACCCCTCCACTTT.

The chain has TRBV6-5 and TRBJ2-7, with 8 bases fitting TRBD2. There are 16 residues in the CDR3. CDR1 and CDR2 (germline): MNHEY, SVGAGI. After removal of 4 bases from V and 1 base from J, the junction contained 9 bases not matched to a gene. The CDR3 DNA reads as TGTGCCAGCAGTTCCCCGGGGACTAGGGGTTCCTACGAGCAGTACTTC. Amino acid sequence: CASSSPGTRGSYEQYF.

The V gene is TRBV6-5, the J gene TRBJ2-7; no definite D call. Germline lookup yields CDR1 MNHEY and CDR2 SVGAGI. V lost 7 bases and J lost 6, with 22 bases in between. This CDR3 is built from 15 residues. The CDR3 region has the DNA TGTGCCAGCACCCCCCCGGGTAGGCAGTCGGGCGAGCAGTACTTC. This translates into CASTPPGRQSGEQYF.

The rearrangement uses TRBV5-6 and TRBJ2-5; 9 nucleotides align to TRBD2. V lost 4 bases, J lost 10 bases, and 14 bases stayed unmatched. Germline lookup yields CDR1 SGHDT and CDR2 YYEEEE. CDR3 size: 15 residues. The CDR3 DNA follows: TGTGCCAGCAGCCCCCGGGCTAGCGGGGCCAGGTACCAGTACTTC. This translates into CASSPRASGARYQYF.

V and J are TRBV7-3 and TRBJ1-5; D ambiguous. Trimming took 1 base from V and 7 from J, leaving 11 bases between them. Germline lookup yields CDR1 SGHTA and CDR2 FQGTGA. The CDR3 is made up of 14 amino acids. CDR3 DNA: TGTGCCAGCAGCTTAATACCCACCCGGCAGCCCCAGCATTTT. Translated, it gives CASSLIPTRQPQHF.

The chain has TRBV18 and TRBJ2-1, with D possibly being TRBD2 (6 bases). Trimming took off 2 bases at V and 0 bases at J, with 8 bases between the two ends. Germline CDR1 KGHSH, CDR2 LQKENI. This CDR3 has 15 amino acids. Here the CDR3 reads CASSPLTSSYNEQFF. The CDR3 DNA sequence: TGTGCCAGCTCACCATTGACTAGCTCCTACAATGAGCAGTTCTTC.

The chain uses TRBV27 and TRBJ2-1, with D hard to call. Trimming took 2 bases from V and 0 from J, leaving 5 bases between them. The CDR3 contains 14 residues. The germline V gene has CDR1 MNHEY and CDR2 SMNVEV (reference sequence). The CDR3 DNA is TGTGCCAGCAGTTTAAAGAGCTCCTACAATGAGCAGTTCTTC. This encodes CASSLKSSYNEQFF.

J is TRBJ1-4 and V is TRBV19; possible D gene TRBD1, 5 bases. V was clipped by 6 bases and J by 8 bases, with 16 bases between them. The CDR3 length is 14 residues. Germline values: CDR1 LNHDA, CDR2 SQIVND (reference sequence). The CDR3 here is CASRGHGQGEKLFF. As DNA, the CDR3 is TGTGCCAGTAGGGGGCACGGACAAGGAGAAAAACTGTTTTTT.

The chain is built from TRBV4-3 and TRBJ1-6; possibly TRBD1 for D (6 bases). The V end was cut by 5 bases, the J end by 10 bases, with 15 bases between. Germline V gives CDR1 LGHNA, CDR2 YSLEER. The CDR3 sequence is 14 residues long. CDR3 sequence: CASSSGVGISPLHF. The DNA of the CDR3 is TGCGCCAGCAGCTCAGGGGTTGGGATCTCACCCCTCCACTTT.

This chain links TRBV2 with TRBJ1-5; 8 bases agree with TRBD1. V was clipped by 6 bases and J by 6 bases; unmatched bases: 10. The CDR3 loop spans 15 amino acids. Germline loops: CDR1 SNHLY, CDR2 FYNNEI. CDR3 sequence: CASSAWTGKGQPQHF. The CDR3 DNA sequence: TGTGCCAGCAGCGCTTGGACAGGGAAGGGTCAGCCCCAGCATTTT.

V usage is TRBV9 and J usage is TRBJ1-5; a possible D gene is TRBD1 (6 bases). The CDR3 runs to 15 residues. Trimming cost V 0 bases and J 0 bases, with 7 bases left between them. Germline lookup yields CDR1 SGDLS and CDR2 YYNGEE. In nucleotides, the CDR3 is TGTGCCAGCAGCGTAGCGGACAGTAGCAATCAGCCCCAGCATTTT. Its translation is CASSVADSSNQPQHF.